The clone carrying this TCR beta chain was observed a handful of times. Its target is not known. The sample is drawn from a study of metastatic and nonmetastatic thyroid tumors. Study results and caveats: It was reported that TCR beta diversity was significantly higher in malignant thyroid tumors than benign nodules, in blood and tumor.

Patients were all untreated before their thyroid surgery. The CDR3 extends over 15 amino acids. Germline CDR1 reads LNHNV; CDR2 reads YYDKDF (reference sequence). The V segment lost 1 base and the J segment 7 bases; nucleotides outside the gene matches: 9. TCRdb re-clonotyped the PCR reads through MiXCR. The sample shows approximately 38,000 clones, about a sixth of them seen only once. This receptor was identified in a female donor with papillary thyroid cancer or a benign thyroid nodule (not recorded which). Some clones in this sample may be carry-over from other donors' samples. Sequencing was done on a sample of blood. This chain joins TRBV15 and TRBJ2-5, with 7 bases matching TRBD1. The chain's CDR3 is CATSRALVPGGTQYF. CDR3 bases: TGTGCCACCAGCAGAGCGTTGGTCCCAGGGGGGACCCAGTACTTC.